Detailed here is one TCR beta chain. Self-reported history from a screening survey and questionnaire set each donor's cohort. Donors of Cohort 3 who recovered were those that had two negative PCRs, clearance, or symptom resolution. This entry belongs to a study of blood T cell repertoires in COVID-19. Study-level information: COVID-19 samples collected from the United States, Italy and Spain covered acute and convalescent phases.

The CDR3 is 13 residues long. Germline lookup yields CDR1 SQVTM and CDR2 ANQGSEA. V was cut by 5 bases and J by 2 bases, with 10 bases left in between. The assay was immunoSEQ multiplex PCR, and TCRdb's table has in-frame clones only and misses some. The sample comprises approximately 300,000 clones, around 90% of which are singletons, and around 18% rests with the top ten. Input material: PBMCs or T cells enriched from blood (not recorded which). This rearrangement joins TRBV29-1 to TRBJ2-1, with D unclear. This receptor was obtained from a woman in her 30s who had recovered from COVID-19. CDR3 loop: CSVFSFTYNEQFF. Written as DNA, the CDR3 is TGCAGCGTTTTCAGTTTCACCTACAATGAGCAGTTCTTC.